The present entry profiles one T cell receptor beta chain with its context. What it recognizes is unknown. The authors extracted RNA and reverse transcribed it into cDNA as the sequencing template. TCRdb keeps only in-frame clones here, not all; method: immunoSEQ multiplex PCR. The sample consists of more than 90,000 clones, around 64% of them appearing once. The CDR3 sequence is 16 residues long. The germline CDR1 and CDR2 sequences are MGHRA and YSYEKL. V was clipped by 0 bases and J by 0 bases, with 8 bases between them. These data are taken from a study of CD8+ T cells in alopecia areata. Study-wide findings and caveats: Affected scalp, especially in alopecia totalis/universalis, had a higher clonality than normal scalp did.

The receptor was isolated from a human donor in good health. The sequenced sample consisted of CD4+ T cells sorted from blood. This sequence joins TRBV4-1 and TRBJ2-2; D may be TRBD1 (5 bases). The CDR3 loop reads CASSQEPGPNTGELFF. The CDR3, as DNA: TGCGCCAGCAGCCAAGAACCAGGGCCGAACACCGGGGAGCTGTTTTTT.